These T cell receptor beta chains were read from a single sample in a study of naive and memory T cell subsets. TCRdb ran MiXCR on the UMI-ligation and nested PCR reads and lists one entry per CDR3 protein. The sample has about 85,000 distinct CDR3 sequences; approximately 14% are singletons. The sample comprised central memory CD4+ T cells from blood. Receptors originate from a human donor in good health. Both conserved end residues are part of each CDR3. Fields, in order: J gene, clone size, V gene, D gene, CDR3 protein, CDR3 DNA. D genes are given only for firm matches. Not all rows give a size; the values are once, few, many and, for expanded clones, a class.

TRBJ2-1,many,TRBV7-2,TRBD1,CASSLVGTGVSNNEQFF,TGTGCCAGCAGCTTAGTGGGGACAGGGGTAAGCAACAATGAGCAGTTCTTC
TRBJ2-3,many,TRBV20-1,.,CSALKGKTDTQYF,TGCAGTGCCCTGAAGGGTAAAACAGATACGCAGTATTTT
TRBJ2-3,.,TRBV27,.,CASSFTYADTQYF,TGTGCCAGCAGTTTCACATACGCAGATACGCAGTATTTT
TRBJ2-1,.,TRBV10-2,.,CASSDNTGISYNEQFF,TGCGCCAGCAGTGATAATACGGGAATCTCCTACAATGAGCAGTTCTTC
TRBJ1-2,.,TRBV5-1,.,CASSLGIGTSDGYTF,TGCGCCAGCAGCTTGGGGATCGGGACATCCGACGGCTACACCTTC
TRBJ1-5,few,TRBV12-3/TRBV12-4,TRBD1,CASSSTGGGQPQHF,TGTGCCAGCAGTTCCACAGGGGGCGGTCAGCCCCAGCATTTT
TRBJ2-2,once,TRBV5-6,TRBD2,CASSTIAGGPDTGELFF,TGTGCCAGCAGCACCATAGCGGGAGGGCCGGACACCGGGGAGCTGTTTTTT
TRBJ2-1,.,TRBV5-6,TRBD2,CASSLWREAYNEQFF,TGTGCCAGCAGCTTGTGGCGGGAGGCCTACAATGAGCAGTTCTTC
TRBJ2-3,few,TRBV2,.,CASRFQFSTDTQYF,TGTGCCAGCAGGTTCCAGTTCAGCACAGATACGCAGTATTTT
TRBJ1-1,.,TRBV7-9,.,CASSLGLVGDTEAFF,TGTGCCAGCAGCTTAGGTTTGGTAGGGGACACTGAAGCTTTCTTT
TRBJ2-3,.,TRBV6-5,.,CASLKTCPVDTQYF,TGTGCCAGCCTAAAGACGTGCCCTGTGGATACGCAGTATTTT
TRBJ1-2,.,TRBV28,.,CASSLRVRGRYGYTF,TGTGCCAGCAGTTTACGTGTAAGGGGCCGGTATGGCTACACCTTC
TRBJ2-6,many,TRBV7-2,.,CASSWGPAGNSGANVLTF,TGTGCCAGCAGCTGGGGCCCGGCGGGGAATTCTGGGGCCAACGTCCTGACTTTC
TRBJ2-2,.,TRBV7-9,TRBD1,CASSLDRGQGTTGELFF,TGTGCCAGCAGCTTAGACAGGGGACAGGGGACCACCGGGGAGCTGTTTTTT
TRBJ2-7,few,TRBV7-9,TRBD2,CASSEGLAGNYEQYF,TGTGCCAGCAGCGAGGGACTAGCGGGAAACTACGAGCAGTACTTC
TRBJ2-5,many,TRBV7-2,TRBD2,CASSLDAGGQETQYF,TGTGCCAGCAGCTTAGATGCGGGAGGCCAAGAGACCCAGTACTTC
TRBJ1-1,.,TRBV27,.,CASSGTGDTEAFF,TGTGCCAGCAGTGGGACGGGGGACACTGAAGCTTTCTTT
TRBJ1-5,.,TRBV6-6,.,CASSYAGNGQPQHF,TGTGCCAGCAGTTACGCGGGAAACGGGCAGCCCCAGCATTTT
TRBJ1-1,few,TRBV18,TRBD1,CASSSRTGLDTEAFF,TGTGCCAGCTCATCCCGGACAGGGTTGGACACTGAAGCTTTCTTT
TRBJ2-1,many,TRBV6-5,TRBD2,CASSYLGLAWNEQFF,TGTGCCAGCAGTTACTTAGGACTAGCTTGGAATGAGCAGTTCTTC
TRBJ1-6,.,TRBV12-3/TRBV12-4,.,CASSFRGDNSPLHF,TGTGCCAGCAGTTTTCGGGGGGATAATTCACCCCTCCACTTT
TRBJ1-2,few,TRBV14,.,CASSQIDSFGYTF,TGTGCCAGCAGCCAAATTGACAGTTTCGGCTACACCTTC
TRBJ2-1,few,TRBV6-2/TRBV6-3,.,CASTPGDANNEQFF,TGTGCCAGCACCCCAGGGGATGCCAACAATGAGCAGTTCTTC
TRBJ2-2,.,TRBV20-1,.,CSAPVAANTGELFF,TGCAGTGCTCCCGTTGCGGCGAACACCGGGGAGCTGTTTTTT
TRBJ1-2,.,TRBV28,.,CATWKRVGYGYTF,TGTGCCACCTGGAAAAGAGTGGGGTATGGCTACACCTTC
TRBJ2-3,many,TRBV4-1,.,CASSQVPGSTDTQYF,TGCGCCAGCAGCCAAGTCCCCGGGAGCACAGATACGCAGTATTTT
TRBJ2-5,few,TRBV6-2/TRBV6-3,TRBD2,CASSTPPGLGPKETQYF,TGTGCCAGCAGTACCCCCCCGGGACTAGGGCCCAAAGAGACCCAGTACTTC
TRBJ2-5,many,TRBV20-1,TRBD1,CSASGRGQETQYF,TGCAGTGCTAGTGGCAGGGGGCAAGAGACCCAGTACTTC
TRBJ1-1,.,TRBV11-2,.,CASSSNPEAFF,TGTGCCAGCAGCTCGAACCCTGAAGCTTTCTTT
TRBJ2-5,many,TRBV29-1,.,CSVEELRAGHQETQYF,TGCAGCGTTGAAGAACTCCGGGCAGGACATCAAGAGACCCAGTACTTC
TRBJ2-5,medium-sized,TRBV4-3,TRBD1,CASSQGDREQETQYF,TGCGCCAGCAGCCAGGGGGACAGGGAACAAGAGACCCAGTACTTC
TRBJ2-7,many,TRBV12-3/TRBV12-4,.,CASSFLGERPYF,TGTGCCAGCAGTTTCCTGGGGGAGAGGCCGTACTTC
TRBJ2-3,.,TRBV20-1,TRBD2,CSAMTLASGRAGADTQYF,TGCAGTGCTATGACCCTCGCTAGCGGGAGGGCCGGGGCAGATACGCAGTATTTT
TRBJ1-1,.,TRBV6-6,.,CASSDLRMNTEAFF,TGTGCCAGCAGTGACCTCCGGATGAACACTGAAGCTTTCTTT
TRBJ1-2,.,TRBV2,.,CASMGGNYGYTF,TGTGCCAGCATGGGCGGAAACTATGGCTACACCTTC
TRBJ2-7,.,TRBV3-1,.,CASSQDHVHHYEQYF,TGTGCCAGCAGCCAAGACCACGTTCATCACTACGAGCAGTACTTC
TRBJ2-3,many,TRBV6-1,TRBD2,CASSPTSEATNTQYF,TGTGCCAGCAGTCCGACTAGCGAGGCGACAAATACGCAGTATTTT
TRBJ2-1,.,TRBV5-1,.,CASSLEWGLYFF,TGCGCCAGCAGCTTGGAGTGGGGGCTATATTTCTTC
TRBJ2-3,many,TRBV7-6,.,CASSHSSTDTQYF,TGTGCCAGCAGCCACTCCAGCACAGATACGCAGTATTTT
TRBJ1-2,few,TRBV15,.,CATSRDFVGGAYGYTF,TGTGCCACCAGCAGAGATTTCGTCGGGGGGGCCTATGGCTACACCTTC
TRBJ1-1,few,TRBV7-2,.,CASSWDKDTEAFF,TGTGCCAGCAGCTGGGACAAGGACACTGAAGCTTTCTTT
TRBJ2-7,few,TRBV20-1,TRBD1,CRADRDYEQYF,TGCAGAGCTGACAGGGACTACGAGCAGTACTTC
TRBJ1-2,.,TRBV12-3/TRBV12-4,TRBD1,CASSFKGAGYGYTF,TGTGCCAGCAGTTTTAAGGGGGCAGGGTATGGCTACACCTTC